The 28 T cell receptor beta chains below come from one sample, sequenced in a study of Ad26.COV2.S vaccination and SARS-CoV-2 variants (dated by TCRdb to about 2021). In light of the paper, this sample's time point label describes: individuals recovered from natural SARS-CoV-2 infection. The library was obtained by the immunoSEQ multiplex PCR assay. In its TCRdb copy, this immuneACCESS table keeps in-frame sequences only and misses some clones. Where compared with another copy, unresolved V genes explain less than half of these, and the others have no known cause. A total of approximately 340,000 clones appear in this sample, about 92% of them only once. The ten largest account for 3.9% of the sample. The sequencing here drew on peripheral blood, taken after recovery from COVID-19. These receptors all come from a human donor who had recovered from COVID-19.

The chain is built from TRBV5-5 and TRBJ2-1, with D perhaps matching TRBD1 (5 bases). V lost 0 bases to trimming and J lost 9 bases, with 10 bases between them. CDR1 is SGHKS, CDR2 YYEKEE, per germline (reference sequence). The CDR3 covers 13 residues. The CDR3 region has the DNA TGTGCCAGCAGCTTGGTCGAGCAGGGTGAGCAGTTCTTC. Protein sequence: CASSLVEQGEQFF.

The genes are TRBV9 and TRBJ2-7; the D call may be TRBD1 or TRBD2 (6 bases each). Germline loops: CDR1 SGDLS, CDR2 YYNGEE. V was pared by 2 bases and J by 2 bases, with 14 bases between. The CDR3 consists of 15 residues. DNA of the CDR3: TGTGCCAGCAGCGTCGGGGGCCGGATGACCTACGAGCAGTACTTC. Translating it yields CASSVGGRMTYEQYF.

V and J are TRBV7-2 and TRBJ1-2; D gene unclear. V was shortened by 3 bases and J by 8 bases, with 13 bases between the two germline ends. CDR3 length: 13 residues. Germline lookup yields CDR1 SGHTA and CDR2 FQGNSA. The CDR3 sequence is CASSFFQGLGYTF. For the CDR3, the DNA is TGTGCCAGCAGCTTTTTTCAAGGGTTAGGCTACACCTTC.

This clone was found once. V and J are TRBV7-2 and TRBJ2-1; D may be TRBD2 (6 bases). Trimming took 1 base from V and 9 from J, leaving 16 bases between them. This CDR3 is built from 15 residues. Per the germline V gene, CDR1 is SGHTA and CDR2 is FQGNSA. CDR3 region: CASSLVQEGGIEQFF. In DNA form, the CDR3 reads TGTGCCAGCAGCTTAGTCCAGGAAGGCGGGATTGAGCAGTTCTTC.

The chain is built from TRBV7-8 and TRBJ1-2, with TRBD1 matching over 10 bases. V trimming: 6 bases; J trimming: 7 bases; junction bases outside the gene matches: 11. Germline loops: CDR1 SGHVS, CDR2 FQNEAQ. This CDR3 is built from 15 residues. CDR3 DNA sequence: TGTGCCAGCAGACAAAAACGGGACAGGGGTGGTGGCTACACCTTC. It yields the protein CASRQKRDRGGGYTF.

The chain links TRBV5-8 to TRBJ1-5; possibly TRBD1 for D (5 bases). The CDR3 covers 14 residues. CDR1 is SGHTS, CDR2 YDEGEE, per germline. Trimming stripped 4 bases from V and 6 bases from J, with 14 bases between. This CDR3 is CASSPDTMGQPQHF. CDR3 in DNA: TGTGCCAGCAGCCCGGACACCATGGGTCAGCCCCAGCATTTT.

J is TRBJ1-2 and V is TRBV2; D is unresolved. The CDR3 is 15 residues long. V lost 1 base and J 5 bases, leaving 14 bases between the germline ends. Germline V gene data show CDR1 as SNHLY and CDR2 as FYNNEI. The CDR3 loop is CASSEVVWKLYGYTF. The DNA for the CDR3 is TGTGCCAGCAGTGAAGTGGTGTGGAAGCTATATGGCTACACCTTC.

This clone was counted once. V usage is TRBV5-1 and J usage is TRBJ2-6; 9 bases map to TRBD1. The V gene end was trimmed by 5 bases and the J gene end by 4 bases; junction bases not matched to a gene: 4. The length of the CDR3 is 15 residues. Germline V gene data show CDR1 as SGHRS and CDR2 as YFSETQ. This CDR3 is CASSDRGAGANVLTF. The CDR3 DNA sequence: TGCGCCAGCAGTGACAGGGGGGCCGGGGCCAACGTCCTGACTTTC.

V gene TRBV11-2 combines with J gene TRBJ1-6; no firm D call. V lost 8 bases and J lost 5, with 10 bases in between. The length of the CDR3 is 13 residues. Germline V CDR1 and CDR2: SGHAT, FQNNGV. CDR3 sequence reads: CASVDINNSPLHF. CDR3 DNA: TGTGCCAGCGTCGACATAAATAATTCACCCCTCCACTTT.

The rearrangement joins TRBV7-9 to TRBJ1-5; perhaps TRBD1 as D (6 bases). Per the germline V gene, CDR1 is SEHNR and CDR2 is FQNEAQ (reference sequence). CDR3 length: 13 residues. V was shortened by 5 bases and J by 9 bases, with 14 bases between the two germline ends. The CDR3 protein is CASSGGQHSPQHF. The CDR3 nucleotides are TGTGCCAGCAGCGGCGGACAGCACTCGCCCCAGCATTTT. The full variable domain, completed using reference TRBV7-9 and TRBJ1-5, is DTGVSQNPRHKITKRGQNVTFRCDPISEHNRLYWYRQTLGQGPEFLTYFQNEAQLEKSRLLSDRFSAERPKGSFSTLEIQRTEQGDSAMYLCASSGGQHSPQHFGDGTRLSIL.

The J gene is TRBJ1-6, the V gene TRBV15; 9 nucleotides agree with TRBD1. J was trimmed by 4 bases and V by 5 bases; bases with no gene match: 9. Germline CDR1 reads LNHNV; CDR2 reads YYDKDF (reference sequence). The length of the CDR3 is 17 residues. CDR3: CATSAGQQGAYNSPLHF. The CDR3 nucleotides read TGTGCCACCAGCGCAGGGCAACAGGGGGCATATAATTCACCCCTCCACTTT.

This clone turned up a few times. The chain links TRBV16 to TRBJ2-2, with D maybe TRBD1 (6 bases). The CDR3 consists of 18 residues. The V and J ends lost 1 base and 1 base respectively, with 16 bases between them. Germline CDR1 KGHSY, CDR2 FQNENV. CDR3 DNA sequence: TGTGCCAGCAGCCAATTTCCCAAGACAGGCTTGAACACCGGGGAGCTGTTTTTT. Translation gives CASSQFPKTGLNTGELFF.

The genes are TRBV19 and TRBJ2-3; a weak D match, TRBD2 (5 bases). The V end lost 8 bases, the J end lost 4 bases, and 16 bases lay between the germline ends. The CDR3 is 14 residues long. Germline CDR1 is LNHDA and CDR2 is SQIVND (reference sequence). CDR3 sequence: CASLKWVGADTQYF. CDR3 in DNA: TGTGCCAGTCTTAAGTGGGTCGGGGCAGATACGCAGTATTTT.

The rearrangement joins TRBV5-1 to TRBJ2-5; D perhaps matches TRBD2 (5 bases). CDR1 is SGHRS and CDR2 is YFSETQ in the germline V gene. The CDR3 runs to 15 residues. V lost 0 bases and J 7 bases, leaving 16 bases between the germline ends. CDR3 protein: CASSLGNIYRGTQYF. The DNA for the CDR3 is TGCGCCAGCAGCTTGGGCAACATCTATCGGGGGACCCAGTACTTC.

The chain carries TRBV12-3 or TRBV12-4 and TRBJ1-2, with D maybe TRBD1 (5 bases). The length of the CDR3 is 13 residues. V lost 3 bases to trimming and J lost 8 bases, with 13 bases between them. The CDR3 sequence: CASSLAGGYGYTF. Here the CDR3 DNA reads TGTGCCAGCAGTTTGGCGGGGGGATACGGCTACACCTTC.

This chain uses TRBV5-4 with TRBJ2-1; maybe TRBD1 (5 bases). Trimming pared 4 bases from V and 4 bases from J, leaving 12 bases between. The CDR3 runs to 14 residues. CDR1 and CDR2 from the germline V gene are SGHNT and YYREEE (reference sequence). The CDR3 region has the DNA TGTGCCAGCAGCCTGGGGCCCTCTTACAATGAGCAGTTCTTC. Translated: CASSLGPSYNEQFF.

This chain connects TRBV7-7 to TRBJ2-7; D is possibly TRBD1 or TRBD2 (5 bases each). The CDR3 length is 13 residues. Germline assignment: CDR1 SSHAT and CDR2 FNYEAQ (reference sequence). With 6 bases removed from V and 3 bases from J, the gap between germline ends came to 12 bases. This chain's CDR3 is CASSPGTDYEQYF. DNA of the CDR3: TGTGCCAGCAGTCCCGGGACGGACTACGAGCAGTACTTC.

The chain recombines TRBV9 with TRBJ2-5; D unresolved. The CDR3 runs 14 residues. Germline V gives CDR1 SGDLS, CDR2 YYNGEE. Between the trimmed V and J ends, which lost 0 bases and 5 bases, there was a span of 11 bases. CDR3 sequence: CASSVVDRPETQYF. CDR3 bases: TGTGCCAGCAGCGTAGTTGATCGCCCGGAGACCCAGTACTTC.

The rearrangement joins TRBV5-4 to TRBJ2-2; unclear D gene. V lost 0 bases and J 1 base, leaving 7 bases between the germline ends. The CDR3 length is 15 residues. Germline values: CDR1 SGHNT, CDR2 YYREEE (reference sequence). The CDR3 sequence: CASSLGGRNTGELFF. The CDR3 DNA sequence: TGTGCCAGCAGCTTGGGTGGACGGAACACCGGGGAGCTGTTTTTT.

The chain employs TRBV7-3 and TRBJ2-1; D possibly corresponds to TRBD1 (6 bases). The CDR3 is 14 amino acids. Between the trimmed V and J ends, which lost 1 base and 6 bases, there was a span of 10 bases. Germline lookup yields CDR1 SGHTA and CDR2 FQGTGA. CDR3 loop: CASSLIQGSNEQFF. CDR3 in DNA: TGTGCCAGCAGCTTAATACAGGGTAGCAATGAGCAGTTCTTC.

The chain joins TRBV11-2 to TRBJ1-1; D may be TRBD1 (5 bases). Germline CDR1 and CDR2: SGHAT and FQNNGV. This CDR3 has 14 amino acids. V shed 1 base and J shed 5 bases, with 11 bases lying between them. The CDR3 DNA is TGTGCCAGCAGCTTAGGAGGGACGGGGACTGAAGCTTTCTTT. It specifies CASSLGGTGTEAFF.

This sequence joins TRBV2 and TRBJ1-6; D not certain. Trimming stripped 4 bases from V and 0 bases from J, with 16 bases between. The CDR3 covers 18 residues. Germline lookup yields CDR1 SNHLY and CDR2 FYNNEI. Here the CDR3 DNA reads TGTGCCAGCAGTGTAAAGGACGGTGTTAGCTCCTATAATTCACCCCTCCACTTT. Protein: CASSVKDGVSSYNSPLHF.

This chain joins TRBV5-4 and TRBJ2-7, with D tentatively TRBD2 (5 bases). The CDR3 is made up of 16 amino acids. Germline V gene data show CDR1 as SGHNT and CDR2 as YYREEE (reference sequence). V was shortened by 3 bases and J by 0 bases, with 16 bases between the two germline ends. The CDR3 loop is CASSYDGLGSSYEQYF. CDR3 nucleotide sequence: TGTGCCAGCAGCTACGACGGCCTGGGGAGCTCCTACGAGCAGTACTTC.

CDR3 sequence: CATSDFRMVSRGRLYEQYF. CDR3 DNA: TGTGCCACCAGTGATTTCCGAATGGTATCAAGGGGGCGCCTCTACGAGCAGTACTTC. The V call is TRBV24-1, the J call TRBJ2-7; TRBD1 matches at 7 bases. This CDR3 is 19 amino acids long. V was pared by 1 base and J by 3 bases, with 17 bases of the junction left unmatched. Per the germline V gene, CDR1 is KGHDR and CDR2 is SFDVKD.

The rearrangement uses TRBV18 and TRBJ2-1, with D maybe TRBD2 (6 bases). Trimming left V 6 bases short and J 15 bases short, with 18 bases between. CDR1 and CDR2 (germline): KGHSH, LQKENI. This CDR3 contains 12 residues. DNA of the CDR3: TGTGCCAGCTCCGGGGGATTCGATCGGCTGTTCTTC. It translates to CASSGGFDRLFF.

This clone was detected only once. The rearrangement joins TRBV6-1 to TRBJ1-3; D gene ambiguous. This CDR3 region has 15 residues. The germline CDR1 and CDR2 sequences are MNHNS and SASEGT. The V end was cut by 3 bases, the J end by 3 bases, with 12 bases between. CDR3 sequence: CASSDAWEDGNTIYF. CDR3 nucleotides: TGTGCCAGCAGTGACGCTTGGGAGGATGGAAACACCATATATTTT.

In the case of this clone: The identical CDR3 is also encoded by other nucleotide sequences in the sample. The V and J genes are TRBV20-1 and TRBJ2-7; D gene ambiguous. There are 11 residues in the CDR3. Germline CDR1 and CDR2: DFQATT and SNEGSKA (reference sequence). Trimming left V 2 bases short and J 3 bases short, with 5 bases between. The CDR3 DNA is TGCAGTGCTAGACGTGACTACGAGCAGTACTTC. Its translation is CSARRDYEQYF.

The chain is built from TRBV11-2 and TRBJ1-3; no clear D. This CDR3 region has 13 residues. The ends were cut back, 1 base at V and 4 bases at J, with 5 bases in the middle. Germline assignment: CDR1 SGHAT and CDR2 FQNNGV. The CDR3 nucleotides read TGTGCCAGCAGCTTAGGGCGGGGAAACACCATATATTTT. Protein product: CASSLGRGNTIYF.